This TCR beta chain appears in the sequencing data of a study of T cells in localized non-small cell lung cancer. Findings and caveats of the study: Because researchers sequenced only one region of the tumor, heterogeneity is still possible. Maximal T cell clonality occurred in uninvolved adjacent lung, with tumor ranking below it. A median roughly 50 of the top 100 tumor clones appeared in adjacent lung. An association was observed between higher blood T cell density and longer overall survival.

V lost 5 bases to trimming and J lost 2 bases, with 9 bases between them. The germline gives CDR1 SGHTA, CDR2 FQGNSA. There are 13 residues in the CDR3. With regard to this clone: Its antigen remains unidentified.

Generated by immunoSEQ multiplex PCR, the TCRdb table keeps only in-frame clones and is missing some. Here the sample spans tens of thousands of clones, under 85% being singletons. This TCR was recovered from a male donor aged 60 or over with stage II squamous cell lung carcinoma. Source: peripheral blood, taken before any cancer treatment. The gene calls are TRBV7-2 and TRBJ1-1; no definite D call. As DNA, the CDR3 is TGTGCCAGCAGCCGCCAAAGCAACACTGAAGCTTTCTTT. It is translated as CASSRQSNTEAFF.